This TCR beta chain appears in the sequencing data of a study of yellow fever vaccine responses in identical twins. General study findings and limits: Reportedly, twins' vaccine T cell responses looked partly convergent and partly personalized.

The germline V gene has CDR1 SGHNT and CDR2 YENEEA. The CDR3 sequence is 14 residues long. Between the trimmed V and J ends, which lost 1 base and 5 bases, there was a span of 11 bases. TCRdb ran MiXCR on the RT-PCR reads and lists one entry per CDR3 protein. Among about 5,000 distinct CDR3 sequences listed, approximately 85% were seen once. About this clonotype itself: Its target is not known.

The sequenced sample was T cells from blood (PBMCs), unsorted or a sorted subset (not recorded which), obtained before or after yellow fever vaccination (not recorded which). This rearrangement joins TRBV11-3 to TRBJ2-5, with TRBD1 as a possible D gene (5 bases). This sequence was found in a woman under 30 who received the yellow fever vaccine. CDR3 DNA sequence: TGTGCCAGCAGCTTAGTAACAGGTCTGGAGACCCAGTACTTC. Its translation: CASSLVTGLETQYF. The full variable domain, in which reference TRBV11-3 and TRBJ2-5 provide the parts outside the CDR3, is EAGVVQSPRYKIIEKKQPVAFWCNPISGHNTLYWYLQNLGQGPELLIRYENEEAVDDSQLPKDRFSAERLKGVDSTLKIQPAELGDSAVYLCASSLVTGLETQYFGPGTRLLVL.